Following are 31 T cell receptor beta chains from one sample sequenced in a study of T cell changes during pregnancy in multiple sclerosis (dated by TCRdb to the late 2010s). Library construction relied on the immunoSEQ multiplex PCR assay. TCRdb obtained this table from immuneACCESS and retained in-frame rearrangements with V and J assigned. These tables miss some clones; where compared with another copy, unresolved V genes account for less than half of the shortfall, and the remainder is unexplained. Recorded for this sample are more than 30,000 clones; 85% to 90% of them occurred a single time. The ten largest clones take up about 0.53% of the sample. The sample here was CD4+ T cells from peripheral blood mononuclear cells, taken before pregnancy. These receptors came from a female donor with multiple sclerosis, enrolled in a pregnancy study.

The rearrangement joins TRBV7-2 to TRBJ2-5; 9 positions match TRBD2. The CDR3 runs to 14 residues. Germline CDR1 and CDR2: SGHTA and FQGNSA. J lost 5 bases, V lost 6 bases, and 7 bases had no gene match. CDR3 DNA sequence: TGTGCCAGCAGGCATAGCGGGGGTGGGGAGACCCAGTACTTC. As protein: CASRHSGGGETQYF. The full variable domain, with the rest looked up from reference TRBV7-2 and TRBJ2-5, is GAGVSQSPSNKVTEKGKDVELRCDPISGHTALYWYRQSLGQGLEFLIYFQGNSAPDKSGLPSDRFSAERTGGSVSTLTIQRTQQEDSAVYLCASRHSGGGETQYFGPGTRLLVL.

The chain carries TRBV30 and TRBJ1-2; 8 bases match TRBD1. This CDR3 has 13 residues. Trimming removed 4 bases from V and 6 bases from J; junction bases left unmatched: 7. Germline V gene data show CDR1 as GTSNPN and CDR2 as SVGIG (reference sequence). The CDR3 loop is CAWNRDRPHGYTF. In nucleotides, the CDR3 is TGTGCCTGGAACCGGGACAGGCCCCATGGCTACACCTTC.

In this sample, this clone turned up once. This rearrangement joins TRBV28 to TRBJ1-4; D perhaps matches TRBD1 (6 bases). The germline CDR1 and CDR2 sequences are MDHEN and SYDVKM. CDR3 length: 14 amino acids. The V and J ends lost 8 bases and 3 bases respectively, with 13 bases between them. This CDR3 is CASGETGANEKLFF. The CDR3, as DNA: TGTGCCAGCGGGGAGACAGGTGCTAATGAAAAACTGTTTTTT.

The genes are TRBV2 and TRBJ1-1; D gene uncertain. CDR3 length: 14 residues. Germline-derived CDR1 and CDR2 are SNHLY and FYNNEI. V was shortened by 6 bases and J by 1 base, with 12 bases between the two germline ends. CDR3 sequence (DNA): TGTGCCAGCAGGTCTCAGTCTTGGAACACTGAAGCTTTCTTT. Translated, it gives CASRSQSWNTEAFF.

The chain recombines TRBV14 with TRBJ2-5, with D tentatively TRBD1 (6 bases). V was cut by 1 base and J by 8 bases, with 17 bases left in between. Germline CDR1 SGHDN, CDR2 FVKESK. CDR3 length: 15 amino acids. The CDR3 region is CASSQGTARKLTQYF. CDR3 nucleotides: TGTGCCAGCAGCCAAGGGACAGCTCGAAAGTTAACCCAGTACTTC.

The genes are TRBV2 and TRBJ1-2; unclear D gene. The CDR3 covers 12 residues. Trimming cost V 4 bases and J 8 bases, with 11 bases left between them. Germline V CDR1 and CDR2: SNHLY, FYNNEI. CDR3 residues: CASSGVQEGYTF. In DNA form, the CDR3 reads TGTGCCAGCAGTGGAGTCCAAGAAGGCTACACCTTC.

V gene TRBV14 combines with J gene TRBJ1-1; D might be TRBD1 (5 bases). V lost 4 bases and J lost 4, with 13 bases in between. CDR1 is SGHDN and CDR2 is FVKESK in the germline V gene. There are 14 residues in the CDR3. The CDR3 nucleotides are TGTGCCAGCAGCCCCCGACAGAGTAGCACTGAAGCTTTCTTT. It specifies CASSPRQSSTEAFF.

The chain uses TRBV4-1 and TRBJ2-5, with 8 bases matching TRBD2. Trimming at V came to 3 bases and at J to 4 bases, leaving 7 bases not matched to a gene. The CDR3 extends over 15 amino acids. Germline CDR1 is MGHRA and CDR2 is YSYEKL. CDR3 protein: CASSQERGGAETQYF. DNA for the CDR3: TGCGCCAGCAGCCAGGAACGGGGGGGTGCAGAGACCCAGTACTTC.

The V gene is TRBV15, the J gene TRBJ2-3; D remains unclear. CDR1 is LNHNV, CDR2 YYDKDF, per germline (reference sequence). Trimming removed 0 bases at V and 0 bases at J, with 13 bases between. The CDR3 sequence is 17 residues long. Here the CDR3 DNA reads TGTGCCACCAGCAGAGATGTGGGCTATCCTAGCACAGATACGCAGTATTTT. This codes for CATSRDVGYPSTDTQYF.

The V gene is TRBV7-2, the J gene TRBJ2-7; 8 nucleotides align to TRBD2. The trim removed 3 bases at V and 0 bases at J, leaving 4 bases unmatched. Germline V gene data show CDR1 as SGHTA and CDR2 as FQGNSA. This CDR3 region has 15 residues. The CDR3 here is CASSFRRGASYEQYF. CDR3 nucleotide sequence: TGTGCCAGCAGCTTCCGGCGGGGGGCCTCCTACGAGCAGTACTTC. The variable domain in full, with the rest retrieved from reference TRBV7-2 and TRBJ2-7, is GAGVSQSPSNKVTEKGKDVELRCDPISGHTALYWYRQSLGQGLEFLIYFQGNSAPDKSGLPSDRFSAERTGGSVSTLTIQRTQQEDSAVYLCASSFRRGASYEQYFGPGTRLTVT.

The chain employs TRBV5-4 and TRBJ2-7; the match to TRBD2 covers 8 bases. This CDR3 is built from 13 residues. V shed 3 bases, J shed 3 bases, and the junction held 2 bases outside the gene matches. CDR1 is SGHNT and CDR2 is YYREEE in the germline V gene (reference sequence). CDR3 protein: CASSSGGNYEQYF. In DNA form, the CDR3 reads TGTGCCAGCAGCTCGGGGGGGAACTACGAGCAGTACTTC.

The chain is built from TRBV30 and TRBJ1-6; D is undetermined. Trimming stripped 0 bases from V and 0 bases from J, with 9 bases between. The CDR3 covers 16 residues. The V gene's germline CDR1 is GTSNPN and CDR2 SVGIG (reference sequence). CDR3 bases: TGTGCCTGGAGTGTACGAAGGAGCTCCTATAATTCACCCCTCCACTTT. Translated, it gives CAWSVRRSSYNSPLHF. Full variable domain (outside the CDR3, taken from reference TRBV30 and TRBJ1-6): SQTIHQWPATLVQPVGSPLSLECTVEGTSNPNLYWYRQAAGRGLQLLFYSVGIGQISSEVPQNLSASRPQDRQFILSSKKLLLSDSGFYLCAWSVRRSSYNSPLHFGNGTRLTVT.

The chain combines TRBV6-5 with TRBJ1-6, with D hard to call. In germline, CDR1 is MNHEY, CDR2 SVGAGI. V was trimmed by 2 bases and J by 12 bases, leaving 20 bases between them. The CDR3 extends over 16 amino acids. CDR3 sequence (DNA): TGTGCCAGCAGTTACATGGACGCGGGCAGTATTTTACCCCTCCACTTT. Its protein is CASSYMDAGSILPLHF.

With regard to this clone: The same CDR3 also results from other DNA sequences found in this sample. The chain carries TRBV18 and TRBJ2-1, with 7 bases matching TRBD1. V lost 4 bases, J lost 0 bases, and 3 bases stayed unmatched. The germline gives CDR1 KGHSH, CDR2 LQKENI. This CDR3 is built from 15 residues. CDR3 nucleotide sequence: TGTGCCAGCTCACTGACAGGGTTCTCCTACAATGAGCAGTTCTTC. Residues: CASSLTGFSYNEQFF.

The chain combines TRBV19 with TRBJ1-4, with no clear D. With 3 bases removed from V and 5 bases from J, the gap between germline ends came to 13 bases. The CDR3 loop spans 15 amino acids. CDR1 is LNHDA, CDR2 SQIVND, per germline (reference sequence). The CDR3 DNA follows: TGTGCCAGTAGTATTTCATCCGGGAGAAATGAAAAACTGTTTTTT. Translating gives CASSISSGRNEKLFF. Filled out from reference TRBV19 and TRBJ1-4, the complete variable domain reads DGGITQSPKYLFRKEGQNVTLSCEQNLNHDAMYWYRQDPGQGLRLIYYSQIVNDFQKGDIAEGYSVSREKKESFPLTVTSAQKNPTAFYLCASSISSGRNEKLFFGSGTQLSVL.

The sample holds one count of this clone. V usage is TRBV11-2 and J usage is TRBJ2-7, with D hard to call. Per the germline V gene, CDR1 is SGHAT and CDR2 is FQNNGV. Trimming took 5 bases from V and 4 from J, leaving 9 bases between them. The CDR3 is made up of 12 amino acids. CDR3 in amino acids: CASSQLEYEQYF. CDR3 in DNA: TGTGCCAGCAGCCAGTTGGAGTACGAGCAGTACTTC.

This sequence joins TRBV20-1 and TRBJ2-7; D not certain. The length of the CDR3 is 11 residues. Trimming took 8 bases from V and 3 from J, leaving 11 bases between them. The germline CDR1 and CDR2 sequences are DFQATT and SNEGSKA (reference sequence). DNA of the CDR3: TGCAGTCTCGATAGACTCTACGAGCAGTACTTC. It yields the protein CSLDRLYEQYF.

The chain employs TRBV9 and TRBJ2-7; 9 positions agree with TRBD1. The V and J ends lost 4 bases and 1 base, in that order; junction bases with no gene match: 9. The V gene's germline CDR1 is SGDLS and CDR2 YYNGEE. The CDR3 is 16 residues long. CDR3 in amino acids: CASSPRDRVLSYEQYF. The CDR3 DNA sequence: TGTGCCAGCAGCCCCCGGGACAGGGTCCTTTCCTACGAGCAGTACTTC.

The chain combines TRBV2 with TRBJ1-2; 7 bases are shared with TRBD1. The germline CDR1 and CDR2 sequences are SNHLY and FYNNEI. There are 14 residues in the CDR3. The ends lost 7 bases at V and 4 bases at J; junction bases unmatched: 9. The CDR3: CASTQETGTYGYTF. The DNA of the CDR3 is TGTGCCAGCACCCAAGAGACAGGGACCTATGGCTACACCTTC.

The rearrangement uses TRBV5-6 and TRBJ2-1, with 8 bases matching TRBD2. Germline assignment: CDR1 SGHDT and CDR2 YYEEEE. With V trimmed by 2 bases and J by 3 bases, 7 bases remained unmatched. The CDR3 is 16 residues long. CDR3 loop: CASSFLSGGNYNEQFF. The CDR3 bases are TGTGCCAGCAGCTTTCTAAGCGGGGGTAACTACAATGAGCAGTTCTTC.

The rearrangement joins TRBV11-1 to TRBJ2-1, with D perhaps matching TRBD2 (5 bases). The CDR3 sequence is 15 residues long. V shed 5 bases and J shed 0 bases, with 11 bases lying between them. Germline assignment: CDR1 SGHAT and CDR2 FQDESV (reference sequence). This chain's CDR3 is CASSVDWSSYNEQFF. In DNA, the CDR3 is TGTGCCAGCAGCGTGGACTGGAGCTCCTACAATGAGCAGTTCTTC.

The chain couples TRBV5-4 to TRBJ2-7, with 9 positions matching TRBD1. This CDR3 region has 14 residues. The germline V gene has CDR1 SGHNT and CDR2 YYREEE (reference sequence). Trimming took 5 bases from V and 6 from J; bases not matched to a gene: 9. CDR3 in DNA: TGTGCCAGCAGTCAGGGACAGGGATTTTCCGAGCAGTACTTC. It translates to CASSQGQGFSEQYF. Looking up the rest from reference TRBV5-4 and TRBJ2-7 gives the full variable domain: ETGVTQSPTHLIKTRGQQVTLRCSSQSGHNTVSWYQQALGQGPQFIFQYYREEENGRGNFPPRFSGLQFPNYSSELNVNALELDDSALYLCASSQGQGFSEQYFGPGTRLTVT.

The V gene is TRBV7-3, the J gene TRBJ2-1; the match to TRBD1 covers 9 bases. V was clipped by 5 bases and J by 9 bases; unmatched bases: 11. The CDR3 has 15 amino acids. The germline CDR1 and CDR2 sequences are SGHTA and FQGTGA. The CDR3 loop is CASSRLGQGSGEQFF. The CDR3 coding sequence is TGTGCCAGCAGCCGGTTGGGACAGGGAAGTGGTGAGCAGTTCTTC.

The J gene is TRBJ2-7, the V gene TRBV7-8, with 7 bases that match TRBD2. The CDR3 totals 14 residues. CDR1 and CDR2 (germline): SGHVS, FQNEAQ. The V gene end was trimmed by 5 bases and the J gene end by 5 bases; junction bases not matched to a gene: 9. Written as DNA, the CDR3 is TGTGCCAGCAGCCCCCGGGACTATTCCCACGAGCAGTACTTC. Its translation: CASSPRDYSHEQYF. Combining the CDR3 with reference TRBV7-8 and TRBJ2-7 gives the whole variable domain GAGVSQSPRYKVAKRGQDVALRCDPISGHVSLFWYQQALGQGPEFLTYFQNEAQLDKSGLPSDRFFAERPEGSVSTLKIQRTQQEDSAVYLCASSPRDYSHEQYFGPGTRLTVT.

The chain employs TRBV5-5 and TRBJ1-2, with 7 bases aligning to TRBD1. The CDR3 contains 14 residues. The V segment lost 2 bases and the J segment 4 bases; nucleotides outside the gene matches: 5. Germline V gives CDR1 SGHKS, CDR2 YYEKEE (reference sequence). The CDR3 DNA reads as TGTGCCAGCAGCTTCCAGGGGGACGGCTATGGCTACACCTTC. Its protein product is CASSFQGDGYGYTF.

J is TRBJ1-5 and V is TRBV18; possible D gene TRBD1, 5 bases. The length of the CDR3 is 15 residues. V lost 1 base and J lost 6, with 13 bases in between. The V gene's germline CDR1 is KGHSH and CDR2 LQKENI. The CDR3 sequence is CASSPQRRQGQPQHF. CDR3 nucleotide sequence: TGTGCCAGCTCACCACAACGACGGCAGGGTCAGCCCCAGCATTTT.

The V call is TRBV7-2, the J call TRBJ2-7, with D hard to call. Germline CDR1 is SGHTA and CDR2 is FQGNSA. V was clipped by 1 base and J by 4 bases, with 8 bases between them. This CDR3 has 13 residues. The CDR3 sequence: CASSLVVGYEQYF. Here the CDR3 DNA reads TGTGCCAGCAGCTTAGTCGTCGGGTACGAGCAGTACTTC. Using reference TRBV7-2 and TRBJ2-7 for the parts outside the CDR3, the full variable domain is GAGVSQSPSNKVTEKGKDVELRCDPISGHTALYWYRQSLGQGLEFLIYFQGNSAPDKSGLPSDRFSAERTGGSVSTLTIQRTQQEDSAVYLCASSLVVGYEQYFGPGTRLTVT.

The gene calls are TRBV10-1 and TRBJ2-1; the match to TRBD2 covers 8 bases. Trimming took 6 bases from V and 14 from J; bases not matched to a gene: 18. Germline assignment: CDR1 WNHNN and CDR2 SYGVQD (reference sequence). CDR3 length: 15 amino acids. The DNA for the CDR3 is TGCGCCAGCAGCGATAGCGGGACCATACTCGGTACAAAGTTCTTC. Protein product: CASSDSGTILGTKFF.

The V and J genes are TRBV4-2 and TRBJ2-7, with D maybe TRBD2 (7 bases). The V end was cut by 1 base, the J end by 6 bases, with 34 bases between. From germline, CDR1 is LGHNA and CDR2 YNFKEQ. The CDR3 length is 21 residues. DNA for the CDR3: TGTGCCAGCAGCCAAGTGGGGATGGGACTACCGAGCCCCAGGGGTGGCGGCGAGCAGTACTTC. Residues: CASSQVGMGLPSPRGGGEQYF.

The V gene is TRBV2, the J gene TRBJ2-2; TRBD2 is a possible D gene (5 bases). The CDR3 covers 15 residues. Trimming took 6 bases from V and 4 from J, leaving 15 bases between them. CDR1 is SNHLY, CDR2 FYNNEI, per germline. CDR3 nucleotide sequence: TGTGCCAGCAGAGGCGGGCTAGCAGCCACCGGGGAGCTGTTTTTT. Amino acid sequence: CASRGGLAATGELFF.

This CDR3 reads CASREQSTDTQYF. In DNA form, the CDR3 reads TGTGCCAGCAGAGAACAGAGCACAGATACGCAGTATTTT. The chain couples TRBV4-2 to TRBJ2-3; D is unclear. The germline V gene has CDR1 LGHNA and CDR2 YNFKEQ. The CDR3 totals 13 residues. V was shortened by 6 bases and J by 0 bases, with 7 bases between the two germline ends.